The 7 T cell receptor beta chains given below trace back to one sample, sequenced in a study of T cell changes during pregnancy in multiple sclerosis (dated by TCRdb to the late 2010s). Library generation was performed with the immunoSEQ multiplex PCR assay. In TCRdb, the immuneACCESS table is reduced to in-frame sequences with V and J assigned. These tables do not hold every clone; where another copy was compared, an unresolved V gene accounts for under half, and the others remain unexplained. Present in this sample are some 30,000 clones, 91% of which were seen just once. The ten largest make up about 3.9% of the sample. Sequences were derived from CD8+ T cells from peripheral blood mononuclear cells, sampled in the second trimester of pregnancy. Receptors originate from a female donor in good health, enrolled as a control in a pregnancy study.

In nucleotides, the CDR3 is TGTGCCAGCAGCTTATTAGGAGGGCACCTACTATATTACAATGAGCAGTTCTTC. Its protein product is CASSLLGGHLLYYNEQFF. The chain combines TRBV7-9 with TRBJ2-1, with D tentatively TRBD2 (6 bases). V lost 2 bases, J lost 4 bases, and 21 bases lay in between. The CDR3 runs 18 residues. Germline CDR1 and CDR2: SEHNR and FQNEAQ (reference sequence).

The chain carries TRBV6-1 and TRBJ2-7, with TRBD2 as a possible D gene (6 bases). V was trimmed by 5 bases and J by 3 bases, leaving 14 bases between them. Germline V gene lookup returns CDR1 MNHNS and CDR2 SASEGT. This CDR3 has 14 residues. Here the CDR3 DNA reads TGTGCCAGCAGTCCCGGGACTCGGATCTACGAGCAGTACTTC. It encodes CASSPGTRIYEQYF.

This clone was detected only once. The V call is TRBV21-1, the J call TRBJ2-7; no DNA check was done on the table's D call, TRBD2. TRBV21-1 is recorded as a pseudogene. This CDR3 has 18 residues. The CDR3, as DNA: TGTGCCAGCAGCAAAGGGGGGGGTATGGGGACCCGCTCCTACGAGCAGTACTTC. Translated, it gives CASSKGGGMGTRSYEQYF.

This chain links TRBV7-6 with TRBJ2-5; D unclear. The CDR3 spans 14 residues. V was clipped by 1 base and J by 2 bases, with 8 bases between them. Per germline, CDR1 SGHVS and CDR2 FNYEAQ. CDR3 nucleotides: TGTGCCAGCAGCTTAGGACTCGATCAAGAGACCCAGTACTTC. This translates into CASSLGLDQETQYF.

This chain links TRBV6-4 with TRBJ2-2; TRBD1 aligns across 9 bases. This CDR3 region has 14 residues. Trimming at V came to 4 bases and at J to 3 bases, leaving 0 bases not matched to a gene. Germline V CDR1 and CDR2: MRHNA, SNTAGT. This chain's CDR3 is CASSGQGDTGELFF. DNA of the CDR3: TGTGCCAGCAGTGGACAGGGGGACACCGGGGAGCTGTTTTTT.

The V call is TRBV6-4, the J call TRBJ2-1; D might be TRBD1 (9 bases). Trimming stripped 4 bases from V and 3 bases from J, with 16 bases between. Germline-derived CDR1 and CDR2 are MRHNA and SNTAGT. The CDR3 sequence is 16 residues long. CDR3 protein: CASSVAGGQGYNEQFF. The CDR3 DNA sequence: TGTGCCAGCAGTGTCGCGGGGGGACAGGGCTACAATGAGCAGTTCTTC.

This chain links TRBV7-6 with TRBJ1-5, with D perhaps TRBD1 (5 bases). In germline, CDR1 is SGHVS, CDR2 FNYEAQ. V shed 5 bases and J shed 0 bases, with 11 bases lying between them. CDR3 length: 15 amino acids. CDR3 sequence (DNA): TGTGCCAGCAGCCTGGACACTCGTAGCAATCAGCCCCAGCATTTT. It translates to CASSLDTRSNQPQHF.